The 17 T cell receptor beta chains listed next were all sequenced from one sample in a study of Graves' ophthalmopathy and Graves' hyperthyroidism. The authors amplified TCR beta CDR3 regions from RNA transcripts. HTBI primers were used in a first-round RT-PCR, which preceded a second-round multiplex PCR. In TCRdb, the multiplex PCR reads were re-called with MiXCR into one record per CDR3 protein. Here the sample spans 660,000 or so distinct CDR3 sequences, over 40% being singletons. The sequenced sample was peripheral blood. Receptor source: an adult man with Graves' ophthalmopathy.

This clonotype was picked up many times. The genes are TRBV12-3 or TRBV12-4 and TRBJ1-3; 7 bases fit TRBD1. The CDR3 totals 16 residues. Trimming took 5 bases from V and 4 from J; bases not matched to a gene: 11. The CDR3 nucleotides are TGTGCCAGCAGTCGTCCGACAGGGACAGCAGGAAACACCATATATTTT. It is translated as CASSRPTGTAGNTIYF.

The chain uses TRBV20-1 and TRBJ1-4; 8 bases line up with TRBD1. The V segment lost 6 bases and the J segment 3 bases; nucleotides outside the gene matches: 12. CDR3 size: 16 residues. Per the germline V gene, CDR1 is DFQATT and CDR2 is SNEGSKA (reference sequence). The DNA for the CDR3 is TGCAGTGCACCCGACCCTCAGGGGGCAGCTAATGAAAAACTGTTTTTT. Amino acid sequence: CSAPDPQGAANEKLFF.

This clonotype appeared many times. This chain uses TRBV7-8 with TRBJ1-6; 8 bases line up with TRBD1. V trimming: 1 base; J trimming: 6 bases; junction bases outside the gene matches: 2. This CDR3 spans 15 amino acids. CDR1 and CDR2 from the germline V gene are SGHVS and FQNEAQ. CDR3 sequence reads: CASSLGTGFNSPLHF. CDR3 DNA sequence: TGTGCCAGCAGCTTAGGGACAGGGTTTAATTCACCCCTCCACTTT.

In this sample, this clonotype turned up many times. The genes are TRBV7-9 and TRBJ1-5; TRBD1 might be the D (6 bases). Germline assignment: CDR1 SEHNR and CDR2 FQNEAQ (reference sequence). The CDR3 totals 12 residues. V lost 6 bases and J 9 bases, leaving 12 bases between the germline ends. The CDR3 region has the DNA TGTGCCAGCAGTAGGGGGTTAGCGCCCCAGCATTTT. Residues: CASSRGLAPQHF.

The genes are TRBV10-3 and TRBJ1-3; 8 bases map to TRBD1. Losses at the gene ends were 8 bases for V and 2 bases for J; bases not matched to a gene: 8. The CDR3 consists of 15 residues. CDR1 and CDR2 from the germline V gene are ENHRY and SYGVKD. CDR3 sequence (DNA): TGTGCCATCGGCCGACAGGGGAGCACTGGAAACACCATATATTTT. It codes for CAIGRQGSTGNTIYF.

This clonotype was seen ten or more times. The chain couples TRBV7-2 to TRBJ2-7; D ambiguous. V was shortened by 5 bases and J by 3 bases, with 17 bases between the two germline ends. The CDR3 totals 15 residues. From germline, CDR1 is SGHTA and CDR2 FQGNSA. This CDR3 reads CASSLQRSTNYEQYF. The CDR3, as DNA: TGTGCCAGCAGCCTCCAACGGAGTACCAACTACGAGCAGTACTTC. Drawing the rest from reference TRBV7-2 and TRBJ2-7, the complete variable domain is GAGVSQSPSNKVTEKGKDVELRCDPISGHTALYWYRQSLGQGLEFLIYFQGNSAPDKSGLPSDRFSAERTGGSVSTLTIQRTQQEDSAVYLCASSLQRSTNYEQYFGPGTRLTVT.

The chain uses TRBV13 and TRBJ2-7; 9 bases fit TRBD2. Germline-derived CDR1 and CDR2 are PRHDT and FYEKMQ (reference sequence). CDR3 length: 18 residues. With V trimmed by 5 bases and J by 1 base, 15 bases remained unmatched. The CDR3 DNA reads TGTGCCAGCAGCGCCGGGACCATTACTAGCGGGCCTTCCTACGAGCAGTACTTC. Amino acids: CASSAGTITSGPSYEQYF.

This sequence joins TRBV18 and TRBJ2-7; no firm D call. This CDR3 has 12 residues. V was shortened by 2 bases and J by 6 bases, with 8 bases between the two germline ends. In germline, CDR1 is KGHSH, CDR2 LQKENI. The CDR3 is CASSPDGPEQYF. DNA for the CDR3: TGTGCCAGCTCACCAGACGGGCCCGAGCAGTACTTC.

This clonotype was picked up many times. The V call is TRBV5-8, the J call TRBJ2-7, with D hard to call. Germline V gene data show CDR1 as SGHTS and CDR2 as YDEGEE. Trimming stripped 5 bases from V and 6 bases from J, with 12 bases between. This CDR3 is built from 12 residues. This CDR3 reads CASRLGASEQYF. The CDR3 DNA reads TGTGCCAGCAGGTTAGGAGCGTCCGAGCAGTACTTC.

The count of this clonotype is one. The conserved final phenylalanine or tryptophan is absent from the CDR3, which likely points to a read error. The DNA is left out, because the CDR3 cannot be placed on it with certainty; the CDR3 is given as TCRdb lists it. The chain combines TRBV24-1 with TRBJ2-5; the DNA was not compared with TRBD1, the D call given in the table. Germline V CDR1 and CDR2: KGHDR, SFDVKD. The CDR3 is 11 residues long, ends included. CDR3 region: CATSDLGTENT.

This clonotype was observed a single time. The chain links TRBV25-1 to TRBJ2-7, with 9 bases lining up with TRBD1. CDR3 length equals 13 residues. V shed 8 bases, J shed 5 bases, and the junction held 7 bases outside the gene matches. Germline V lookup: CDR1 MGHDK, CDR2 SYGVNS. CDR3 region: CASVAGTGNEQYF. CDR3 sequence (DNA): TGTGCCAGCGTCGCCGGGACAGGGAACGAGCAGTACTTC.

About this clonotype itself: This could be a read error, since a much larger clone is one nucleotide away. J is TRBJ1-6 and V is TRBV9; no reliable D call. CDR1 and CDR2 (germline): SGDLS, YYNGEE. The CDR3 totals 17 residues. Trimming removed 6 bases from V and 0 bases from J, with 16 bases in between. CDR3 amino acids: CASTTHPGSSYNSPLHF. As DNA, the CDR3 is TGTGCCAGCACCACTCATCCCGGGAGCTCCTATAATTCACCCCTCCACTTT. Looking up the rest from reference TRBV9 and TRBJ1-6 gives the full variable domain: DSGVTQTPKHLITATGQRVTLRCSPRSGDLSVYWYQQSLDQGLQFLIQYYNGEERAKGNILERFSAQQFPDLHSELNLSSLELGDSALYFCASTTHPGSSYNSPLHFGNGTRLTVT.

In its sample, this clonotype was seen many times. J is TRBJ2-7 and V is TRBV25-1; 9 positions agree with TRBD2. The CDR3 loop spans 13 amino acids. Germline CDR1 is MGHDK and CDR2 is SYGVNS. The trim removed 6 bases at V and 3 bases at J, leaving 3 bases unmatched. The CDR3 sequence is CASRGSGSYEQYF. The CDR3 region has the DNA TGTGCCAGCAGAGGTAGCGGGAGCTACGAGCAGTACTTC.

The genes are TRBV5-5 and TRBJ2-2, with TRBD2 as a possible D gene (6 bases). This CDR3 region has 14 residues. Per the germline V gene, CDR1 is SGHKS and CDR2 is YYEKEE (reference sequence). V lost 2 bases and J lost 8, with 13 bases in between. CDR3 region: CASSLMEGPGELFF. The DNA for the CDR3 is TGTGCCAGCAGCTTAATGGAGGGTCCTGGGGAGCTGTTTTTT.

About this clonotype itself: This likely comes from a read error, as the CDR3 has no conserved phenylalanine or tryptophan at its end. It is unclear where the CDR3 begins or ends on the DNA, so no DNA is shown, and the CDR3 is as TCRdb lists it. The chain recombines TRBV2 with TRBJ1-1. Germline CDR1 is SNHLY and CDR2 is FYNNEI. The CDR3 length equals 8 residues, ends included. The CDR3 protein is CASSERAL.

The chain links TRBV12-3 or TRBV12-4 to TRBJ1-5; tentative D call: TRBD1 (6 bases). CDR3 size: 19 residues. V was pared by 4 bases and J by 0 bases, with 22 bases between. CDR3 DNA: TGTGCCAGCAGTTCCCTGGGACATTGGGGGGGTTATAGCAATCAGCCCCAGCATTTT. Its translation is CASSSLGHWGGYSNQPQHF.

In its sample, this clonotype was seen a few times. The chain carries TRBV4-1 and TRBJ2-5; TRBD1 aligns across 9 bases. The junction had 9 bases not matched to a gene; V was cut back by 2 bases and J by 5 bases. Germline V gives CDR1 MGHRA, CDR2 YSYEKL. CDR3 length equals 16 residues. The CDR3 reads CASSQILGQGRETQYF. CDR3 sequence (DNA): TGCGCCAGCAGCCAAATACTGGGACAGGGTAGGGAGACCCAGTACTTC.